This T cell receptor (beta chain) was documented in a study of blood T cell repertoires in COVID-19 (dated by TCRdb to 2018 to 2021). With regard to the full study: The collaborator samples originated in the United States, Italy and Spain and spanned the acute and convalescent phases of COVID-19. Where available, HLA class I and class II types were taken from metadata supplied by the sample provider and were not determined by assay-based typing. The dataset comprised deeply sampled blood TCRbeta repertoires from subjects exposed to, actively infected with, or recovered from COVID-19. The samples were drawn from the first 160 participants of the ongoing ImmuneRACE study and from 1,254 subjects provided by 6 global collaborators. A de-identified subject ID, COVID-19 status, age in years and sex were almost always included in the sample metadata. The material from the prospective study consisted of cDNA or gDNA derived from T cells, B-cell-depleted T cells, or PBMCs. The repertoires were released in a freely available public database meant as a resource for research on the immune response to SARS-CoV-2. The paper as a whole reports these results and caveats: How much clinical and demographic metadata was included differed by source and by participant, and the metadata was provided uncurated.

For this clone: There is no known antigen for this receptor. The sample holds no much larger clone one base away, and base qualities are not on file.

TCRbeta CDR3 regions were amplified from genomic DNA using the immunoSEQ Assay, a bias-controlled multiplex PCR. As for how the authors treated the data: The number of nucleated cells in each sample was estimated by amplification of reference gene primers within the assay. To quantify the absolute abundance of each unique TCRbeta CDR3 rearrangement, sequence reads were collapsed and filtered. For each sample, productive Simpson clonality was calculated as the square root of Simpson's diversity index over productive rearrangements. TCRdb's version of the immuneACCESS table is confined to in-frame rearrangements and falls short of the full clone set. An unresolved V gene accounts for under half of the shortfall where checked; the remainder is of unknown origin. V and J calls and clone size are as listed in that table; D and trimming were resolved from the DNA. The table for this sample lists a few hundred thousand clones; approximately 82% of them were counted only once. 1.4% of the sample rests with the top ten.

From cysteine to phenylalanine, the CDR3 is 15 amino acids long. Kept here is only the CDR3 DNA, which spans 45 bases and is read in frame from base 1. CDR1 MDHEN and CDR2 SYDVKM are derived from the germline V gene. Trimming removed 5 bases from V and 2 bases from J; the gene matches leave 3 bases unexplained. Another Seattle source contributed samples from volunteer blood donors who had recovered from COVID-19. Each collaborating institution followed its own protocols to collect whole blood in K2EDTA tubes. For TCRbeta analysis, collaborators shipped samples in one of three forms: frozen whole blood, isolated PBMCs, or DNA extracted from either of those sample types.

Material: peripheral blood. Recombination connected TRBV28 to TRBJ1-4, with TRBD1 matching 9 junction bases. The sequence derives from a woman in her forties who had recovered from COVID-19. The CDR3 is CASSPQGATNEKLFF. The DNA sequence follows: TGTGCCAGCAGTCCACAGGGGGCGACTAATGAAAAACTGTTTTTT.